These T cell receptor beta chains were read from a single sample in a study of cytomegalovirus exposure and HLA in healthy donors. Method: immunoSEQ multiplex PCR; TCRdb's copy keeps in-frame clones and lacks some. Seen here are 280,000 or so clones, roughly 90% observed once, and the top ten hold 0.92%. Material for sequencing was PBMCs. All receptors come from a woman aged 18 to 35 in good health and CMV-seronegative. The CDR3 runs from the conserved cysteine through the conserved F or W. Each record gives: D gene, J gene, clone size, V gene, CDR3 DNA, CDR3 protein. The D gene is left open where the match is weak. A row's size may be missing; if present it is once, few, many or a size class.

D gene: .; J gene: TRBJ2-3; clone size: .; V gene: TRBV11-2; CDR3 DNA: TGTGCCAGCAGCTTAATTTCGGATACGCAGTATTTT; CDR3 protein: CASSLISDTQYF
D gene: TRBD2; J gene: TRBJ2-7; clone size: .; V gene: TRBV11-2; CDR3 DNA: TGTGCCAGCAGCAGAGGGACTAGCGGGAGAGAAGACTACGAGCAGTACTTC; CDR3 protein: CASSRGTSGREDYEQYF
D gene: .; J gene: TRBJ2-3; clone size: .; V gene: TRBV5-4; CDR3 DNA: TGTGCCAGCAGCTTGGGAAGCGCAGGGCAGGATACGCAGTATTTT; CDR3 protein: CASSLGSAGQDTQYF
D gene: TRBD1; J gene: TRBJ2-5; clone size: .; V gene: TRBV5-6; CDR3 DNA: TGTGCCAGCAGCGCCTCCTACAGGGGATCCTACTTC; CDR3 protein: CASSASYRGSYF
D gene: .; J gene: TRBJ1-3; clone size: .; V gene: TRBV9; CDR3 DNA: TGTGCCAGCAGCCACTTTAGGGGCGTAGGAAACACCATATATTTT; CDR3 protein: CASSHFRGVGNTIYF
D gene: TRBD1; J gene: TRBJ2-4; clone size: .; V gene: TRBV9; CDR3 DNA: TGTGCCAGCAGCGGAACCGGGACAGGCTCAGAAAACATTCAGTACTTC; CDR3 protein: CASSGTGTGSENIQYF
D gene: .; J gene: TRBJ2-7; clone size: .; V gene: TRBV4-3; CDR3 DNA: TGCGCCAGCAGCCAAGCCAAGAGTTTAGCGGAGCAGTACTTC; CDR3 protein: CASSQAKSLAEQYF
D gene: .; J gene: TRBJ2-7; clone size: .; V gene: TRBV18; CDR3 DNA: TGTGCCAGCTCACCCCTGCCTACAGGGAACGAGCAGTACTTC; CDR3 protein: CASSPLPTGNEQYF
D gene: .; J gene: TRBJ1-5; clone size: .; V gene: TRBV19; CDR3 DNA: TGTGCCAGTAGTATAGACCGAGGGACAATACAGCATTTT; CDR3 protein: CASSIDRGTIQHF
D gene: TRBD1; J gene: TRBJ1-1; clone size: .; V gene: TRBV28; CDR3 DNA: TGTGCCAGCAGTTTATTTTTTCAGGGGGCTGAAGCTTTCTTT; CDR3 protein: CASSLFFQGAEAFF
D gene: .; J gene: TRBJ1-1; clone size: .; V gene: TRBV9; CDR3 DNA: TGTGCCAGCAGCGCAATAGGGAGTCAAGCTTTCTTT; CDR3 protein: CASSAIGSQAFF
D gene: TRBD2; J gene: TRBJ2-1; clone size: .; V gene: TRBV7-6; CDR3 DNA: TGTGCCAGCAGCTTAGCGTGGCGGGAGAGGGAGCAGTTCTTC; CDR3 protein: CASSLAWREREQFF
D gene: TRBD2; J gene: TRBJ2-5; clone size: .; V gene: TRBV5-4; CDR3 DNA: TGTGCCAGCAGTTCGGGGCCGGGGGGAGAGACCCAGTACTTC; CDR3 protein: CASSSGPGGETQYF
D gene: .; J gene: TRBJ2-7; clone size: .; V gene: TRBV28; CDR3 DNA: TGTGCCAGTCAGGGCTCCTCCTACGAGCAGTACTTC; CDR3 protein: CASQGSSYEQYF
D gene: .; J gene: TRBJ2-2; clone size: .; V gene: TRBV6-5; CDR3 DNA: TGTGCCAGCATCCCGTCTGGGACTGGGACCGGGGAGCTGTTTTTT; CDR3 protein: CASIPSGTGTGELFF
D gene: .; J gene: TRBJ2-1; clone size: .; V gene: TRBV5-5; CDR3 DNA: TGTGCCAGCAGCTTGGAGGCACAGTACAATGAGCAGTTCTTC; CDR3 protein: CASSLEAQYNEQFF
D gene: TRBD2; J gene: TRBJ2-1; clone size: .; V gene: TRBV6-5; CDR3 DNA: TGTGCCAGCAGTTACTGGACTAGAGGCACACATGAGCAGTTCTTC; CDR3 protein: CASSYWTRGTHEQFF
D gene: .; J gene: TRBJ1-1; clone size: .; V gene: TRBV29-1; CDR3 DNA: TGCAGCCCGGTTGTGAACACTGAAGCTTTCTTT; CDR3 protein: CSPVVNTEAFF
D gene: .; J gene: TRBJ2-1; clone size: .; V gene: TRBV11-2; CDR3 DNA: TGTGCCAGCAGCTTCGGGGGAGTTGAGAATGAGCAGTTCTTC; CDR3 protein: CASSFGGVENEQFF
D gene: .; J gene: TRBJ2-1; clone size: .; V gene: TRBV7-9; CDR3 DNA: TGTGCCAGCAGCTTAGCTCCGGGCTCTAGCGACGGTGAGCAGTTCTTC; CDR3 protein: CASSLAPGSSDGEQFF
D gene: .; J gene: TRBJ1-5; clone size: few; V gene: TRBV2; CDR3 DNA: TGTGCCACCGCTGAGTTTAGCAATCAGCCCCAGCATTTT; CDR3 protein: CATAEFSNQPQHF
D gene: TRBD1; J gene: TRBJ1-6; clone size: .; V gene: TRBV5-4; CDR3 DNA: TGTGCCAGCAGCTCCAGCCCGGGGACAGTCGATTCACCCCCCCACTTT; CDR3 protein: CASSSSPGTVDSPPHF
D gene: TRBD1; J gene: TRBJ2-7; clone size: .; V gene: TRBV10-1; CDR3 DNA: TGCGCCAGCAGTGAGTCCCGACAGGGCGAGCAGTACTTC; CDR3 protein: CASSESRQGEQYF
D gene: .; J gene: TRBJ1-3; clone size: .; V gene: TRBV28; CDR3 DNA: TGTGCCAGCCACGAGGTCTCTGGAAACACCATATATTTT; CDR3 protein: CASHEVSGNTIYF
D gene: TRBD2; J gene: TRBJ2-7; clone size: .; V gene: TRBV7-9; CDR3 DNA: TGTGCCAGCAGCCCCCCTGCGGGGACTAGCGCGGTCTACGAGCAGTACTTC; CDR3 protein: CASSPPAGTSAVYEQYF
D gene: .; J gene: TRBJ1-5; clone size: few; V gene: TRBV28; CDR3 DNA: TGTGCCAGCAAGACTCCAGGCGGGGGCCTGGGAGGGCATTTT; CDR3 protein: CASKTPGGGLGGHF
D gene: .; J gene: TRBJ2-7; clone size: .; V gene: TRBV4-1; CDR3 DNA: TGCGCCAGCAGCAGGACGAGGGACTTCACGGCGGGAGAGCAGTACTTC; CDR3 protein: CASSRTRDFTAGEQYF
D gene: .; J gene: TRBJ1-2; clone size: .; V gene: TRBV27; CDR3 DNA: TGTGCCAGCAGTTTGTCGGGTCGGGGCTACACCTTC; CDR3 protein: CASSLSGRGYTF
D gene: .; J gene: TRBJ2-5; clone size: once; V gene: TRBV5-6; CDR3 DNA: TGTGCCAGCAGCGTAGCGGAGTACCAAGAGACCCAGTACTTC; CDR3 protein: CASSVAEYQETQYF
D gene: .; J gene: TRBJ1-2; clone size: .; V gene: TRBV5-4; CDR3 DNA: TGTGCCAGCAGCCCAGAGACAGTCTATGGCTACACCTTC; CDR3 protein: CASSPETVYGYTF
D gene: .; J gene: TRBJ2-4; clone size: .; V gene: TRBV15; CDR3 DNA: TGTGCCACCAGCAGAGAGAGTGGAGCCAAAAACATTCAGTACTTC; CDR3 protein: CATSRESGAKNIQYF
D gene: TRBD1; J gene: TRBJ1-5; clone size: .; V gene: TRBV28; CDR3 DNA: TGTGCCAGCAGTCCAGGGGGCCGGGATAGCAATCAGCCCCAGCATTTT; CDR3 protein: CASSPGGRDSNQPQHF
D gene: .; J gene: TRBJ2-1; clone size: .; V gene: TRBV30; CDR3 DNA: TGTGCCTGGAGTTCAGGGGCCCTAATGGATGAGCAGTTCTTC; CDR3 protein: CAWSSGALMDEQFF
D gene: TRBD2; J gene: TRBJ2-5; clone size: once; V gene: TRBV2; CDR3 DNA: TGTGCCACAACCGGGACTAGCGGGACAGAGACCCAGTACTTC; CDR3 protein: CATTGTSGTETQYF
D gene: .; J gene: TRBJ2-7; clone size: .; V gene: TRBV14; CDR3 DNA: TGTGCCAGCAGCTTAACTAGTAACTCCTACGAGCAGTACTTC; CDR3 protein: CASSLTSNSYEQYF
D gene: .; J gene: TRBJ2-6; clone size: .; V gene: TRBV10-3; CDR3 DNA: TGTGCCATACTGCATTCCTCTGGGGCCAACGTCCTGACTTTC; CDR3 protein: CAILHSSGANVLTF
D gene: .; J gene: TRBJ2-1; clone size: .; V gene: TRBV28; CDR3 DNA: TGTGCCAGCAGGCTAGCGAGACTTTACAATGAGCAGTTCTTC; CDR3 protein: CASRLARLYNEQFF
D gene: .; J gene: TRBJ1-2; clone size: .; V gene: TRBV7-2; CDR3 DNA: TGTGCCAGCAGCCCCGTGATGCGGGGGGCTAAGGGCTACACCTTC; CDR3 protein: CASSPVMRGAKGYTF
D gene: TRBD1; J gene: TRBJ1-1; clone size: .; V gene: TRBV30; CDR3 DNA: TGTGCCTGGTGGACAGGGATGAACACTGAAGCTTTCTTT; CDR3 protein: CAWWTGMNTEAFF
D gene: TRBD2; J gene: TRBJ2-3; clone size: .; V gene: TRBV4-1; CDR3 DNA: TGCGCCAGCAGCGTAGCGGGACTAGCGGGAGGGACAGATACGCAGTATTTT; CDR3 protein: CASSVAGLAGGTDTQYF
D gene: TRBD1; J gene: TRBJ2-3; clone size: .; V gene: TRBV13; CDR3 DNA: TGTGCCAGCAGCCCCTACCGCGACAGGGGCCCCCTCTCTTCAGATACGCAGTATTTT; CDR3 protein: CASSPYRDRGPLSSDTQYF
D gene: TRBD2; J gene: TRBJ2-7; clone size: .; V gene: TRBV10-1; CDR3 DNA: TGCGCCAGCAGTGGGGTAGCGGGAGAAAAGGGAGCCTACGAGCAGTACTTC; CDR3 protein: CASSGVAGEKGAYEQYF
D gene: TRBD2; J gene: TRBJ2-6; clone size: .; V gene: TRBV2; CDR3 DNA: TGTGCCAGCAGTGATGGGGCTAGCGGGAGTAGTTCTGGGGCCAACGTCCTGACTTTC; CDR3 protein: CASSDGASGSSSGANVLTF
D gene: .; J gene: TRBJ2-1; clone size: .; V gene: TRBV6-4; CDR3 DNA: TGTGCCAGCAGTGAGAGGGCGAGCTCCTACAATGAGCAGTTCTTC; CDR3 protein: CASSERASSYNEQFF
D gene: .; J gene: TRBJ1-1; clone size: few; V gene: TRBV7-2; CDR3 DNA: TGTGCCAGCAGCGGAGAAGGGGCGTTCATGAACACTGAAGCTTTCTTT; CDR3 protein: CASSGEGAFMNTEAFF
D gene: .; J gene: TRBJ1-2; clone size: .; V gene: TRBV5-6; CDR3 DNA: TGTGCCAGCAGCTTGGGGCGGGGTGACAACTATGGCTACACCTTC; CDR3 protein: CASSLGRGDNYGYTF